These T cell receptor beta chains were read from a single sample in a study of T cell responses to AZD1222 COVID-19 vaccine. Profiling relied on immunoSEQ multiplex PCR, and the TCRdb table lists in-frame clones only, not all of them. The table shows 80,000 or so clones, with 80% to 90% occurring only once. The specimen comprised peripheral blood, sampled 28 days after the second AZD1222 dose. The receptors derive from an adult who received the AZD1222 COVID-19 vaccine. Each CDR3 is given without its conserved first and last residue. Each record gives: D gene, clone size, CDR3 length, J gene, V gene, CDR3 protein. The D gene is left open where the match is weak. A clone size is listed for some rows: how often the clone was seen (once, few, many), or a class if it is expanded.

-,-,11,TRBJ1-1,TRBV3-1/TRBV3-2,ASATKGNTEAF
-,once,13,TRBJ2-2,TRBV29-1,SVVGGALNTGELF
TRBD1,-,13,TRBJ1-2,TRBV29-1,SVEDQWTGNYGYT
-,-,9,TRBJ1-1,TRBV20-1,SLSLNTEAF
TRBD2,-,14,TRBJ2-7,TRBV5-4,ASSPPGLAAVYEQY
-,-,11,TRBJ2-5,TRBV28,ASNSGGGETQY
-,-,15,TRBJ2-6,TRBV15,ATSRDYGASGANVLT
-,-,12,TRBJ2-1,TRBV10-3,AISEGGSYNEQF
-,-,13,TRBJ1-2,TRBV5-5,ASGPNRAGGYGYT
-,many,9,TRBJ2-1,TRBV12-3/TRBV12-4,ASSWGNEQF
-,once,11,TRBJ2-7,TRBV28,ASRSPGRYEQY
-,few,13,TRBJ1-3,TRBV7-9,ASSLTPSSGNTIY
-,once,13,TRBJ2-7,TRBV15,ATSRDLGSSYEQY
-,-,14,TRBJ2-2,TRBV4-1,ASSVKERTNTGELF
TRBD1,-,12,TRBJ2-7,TRBV5-4,ASSAGTETYEQY
TRBD1,-,18,TRBJ1-5,TRBV10-3,AISEAYVPGQGLSNQPQH